This T cell receptor beta chain was found in a study of shared clonotypes between healthy human individuals. In the authors' methods: There were no quality scores in the junction-only immunoSEQ sequences, so filtering differed. Assay used: immunoSEQ multiplex PCR; TCRdb lists only in-frame clones, some missing. The D gene and trimming were derived from the DNA, and the V and J assignments and clone size from that table. Of about half a million clones detected, 70% to 85% appear once; the ten largest clones hold around 12%. For genomic DNA, unsorted samples relied on tens of millions of PBMCs. The clonotype originates from a woman between 40 and 55 years old in good health. Some clones in this sample may be carry-over from other donors' samples. The sample comprised PBMCs.

The CDR3 sequence: CASSAPGGREKLFF. The CDR3 DNA follows: TGTGCCAGCAGCGCCCCCGGGGGGAGAGAAAAACTGTTTTTT. The chain carries TRBV9 and TRBJ1-4; D possibly corresponds to TRBD1 (5 bases). Germline-derived CDR1 and CDR2 are SGDLS and YYNGEE. Trimming shortened V by 3 bases and J by 8 bases, and 14 bases separated the two germline ends. The length of the CDR3 is 14 residues.